This T cell receptor (beta chain) was recorded in a study of T cells after posttransplantation cyclophosphamide (dated by TCRdb to about 2016). With regard to the full study: T cell repertoire reconstitution was tracked by TRB sequencing after myeloablative bone marrow transplantation in which posttransplantation cyclophosphamide was used as GVHD prophylaxis. Public TRB sequences were compared against a database of over 3,000 sequences linked to responses to pathogens, tumor antigens, self-antigens and alloantigens. In 3 patients, up to about 3 additional blood samples taken between 2 and 5.2 years after transplant also underwent TRB sequencing, as did pretransplant blood from 4 patients. Samples from 30 to 35 PTCy-treated patients, along with samples from about 17 of their related bone marrow donors, underwent antigen receptor sequencing. Blood from all 34 PTCy patients who had 1-year posttransplant specimens underwent TRB sequencing. TRA and TRB clonality were tightly correlated in about ten samples, so subsequent TCR analyses focused on TRB only.

This clone has more than one count but fewer than ten. The antigen it binds to is not known. Per-base quality was not reported, and no clone a single base away is much larger than it. General study outcomes and caveats: At 1-2 months, donor-recipient similarity was low but rose over the first year, and the later blood repertoires were often dominated by donor CD8+ memory clones. The TRB repertoires of T cells infiltrating skin or the GI tract showed only limited overlap with the TRB repertoires found in blood. Across the approximately 42 patients, TRB clonality was highly associated with recipient CMV seropositivity and CMV reactivation, and diversity with PTCy was similar to that in the CNI/methotrexate controls.

Genomic DNA was used for TRB sequencing, which was performed with the immunoSEQ assay at survey resolution or with the hsTCRB kit. The paper's processing steps were these. The immunoSEQ software handled the initial read processing, while the LymphoSeq R package was used for the repertoire analyses. Clonality was computed as 1 minus normalized Shannon entropy; Gini coefficient was also calculated for each TRB dataset. Phenotypes of unsorted samples were inferred by mapping TRB sequences from sorted subsets of the recipient or donor onto the same recipient's unsorted samples. TCRdb limited this immuneACCESS table to in-frame rearrangements with V and J called. A share of clones is missing; checked studies link under half to unresolved V genes, and the rest is unexplained. V and J calls and clone size are as listed in that table; D and trimming were resolved from the DNA. The table gives about 33,000 clones for this sample, with none occurring only once. Of the sample, approximately 1.3% is held by the ten largest clones.

Related bone marrow donors provided peripheral blood samples on the day of marrow donation. Peripheral blood and bone marrow mononuclear cells were isolated by Ficoll-Hypaque density centrifugation and were cryopreserved. CDR1 and CDR2, per the germline V gene (reference sequence), are SGHAT and FQDESV. The V end loses 3 bases and the J end loses 6 bases, and a stretch of 13 bases separates them. The CDR3 numbers 14 residues from cysteine through phenylalanine. The read is trimmed to its CDR3 DNA, 42 bases read in frame from base 1. The receptor comes from a girl between 10 and 17 years old in good health, CMV-negative, and a related stem cell transplant donor. The sequencing input was PBMCs. The sequence is built from TRBV11-1 and TRBJ2-3; matching of 5 bases hints at TRBD2 as the D gene. The CDR3 sequence is CASSLNSPGDTQYF. The DNA reads TGTGCCAGCAGCTTGAACAGCCCGGGGGATACGCAGTATTTT.